These T cell receptor beta chains were read from a single sample in a study of somatic mutations in cytotoxic T cells in rheumatoid arthritis. Libraries were prepared by immunoSEQ multiplex PCR; TCRdb keeps only in-frame clonotypes and omits some of them. The sample has 8,000 to 9,500 clones; 70% to 85% are singletons. Input material: CD8+ T cells sorted from blood. These receptors were obtained from a woman aged 45 to 65 in good health. CDR3s include the opening cysteine and the closing phenylalanine or tryptophan. Fields, in order: V gene, J gene, clone size, D gene, CDR3 DNA, CDR3 protein. D genes are given only for firm matches. Rows give clone size only sometimes, using once, few, many, or a class for an expanded clone.

TRBV29-1	TRBJ2-1	.	TRBD2	TGCAGCGTTGAAGATGTGGGCGGGGGTTCTTCCTACAATGAGCAGTTCTTC	CSVEDVGGGSSYNEQFF
TRBV7-3	TRBJ1-3	.	.	TGTGCCAGCAGCGGCGGACTCGGAAACACCATATATTTT	CASSGGLGNTIYF
TRBV4-1	TRBJ2-1	.	TRBD1	TGCGCCAGCAGCCAAGTTGGGACAGGCCACAATGAGCAGTTCTTC	CASSQVGTGHNEQFF
TRBV28	TRBJ2-1	.	TRBD2	TGTGCCAGCAGCGCGGGGGGCCCATCCTACAATGAGCAGTTCTTC	CASSAGGPSYNEQFF
TRBV4-1	TRBJ1-4	once	.	TGCGCCAGCAGCCAAGTCGGGTGGACTAATGAAAAACTGTTTTTT	CASSQVGWTNEKLFF
TRBV4-1	TRBJ2-7	large	.	TGCGCCAGCAGCCAAGAGGTCAGGGCCTACGAGCAGTACTTC	CASSQEVRAYEQYF
TRBV19	TRBJ1-3	.	TRBD1	TGTGCCACAAGGACAGGGGTATCTGGAAACACCATATATTTT	CATRTGVSGNTIYF
TRBV7-9	TRBJ2-7	.	TRBD1	TGTGCCAGCAGCTTAGGTCCCGGACAGGAGACCTACGAGCAGTACTTC	CASSLGPGQETYEQYF
TRBV30	TRBJ1-1	.	.	TGTGCCTGGAGTGTACTGAAAAACACTGAAGCTTTCTTT	CAWSVLKNTEAFF
TRBV7-9	TRBJ1-1	once	TRBD1	TGTGCCAGCAGCTTCAGACAGGGGAATCCTCTGAACACTGAAGCTTTCTTT	CASSFRQGNPLNTEAFF
TRBV5-1	TRBJ2-7	.	TRBD1	TGCGCCAGCAGCGGGGACAGGTACGAGCAGTACTTC	CASSGDRYEQYF
TRBV5-1	TRBJ1-1	.	TRBD1	TGCGCCAGCAGCCAACGACAGGGCATGAACACTGAAGCTTTCTTT	CASSQRQGMNTEAFF
TRBV28	TRBJ1-4	.	.	TGTGCCAGCAGTTTGGGGGGAGCGGAAAAACTGTTTTTT	CASSLGGAEKLFF
TRBV7-9	TRBJ2-3	.	.	TGTGCCAGCAGCTTAAGGGCAGGGCCCGATACGCAGTATTTT	CASSLRAGPDTQYF
TRBV28	TRBJ1-5	once	.	TGTGCCAGCAGTTTTGGACAGCCTTATCAGCCCCAGCATTTT	CASSFGQPYQPQHF
TRBV5-6	TRBJ2-6	.	TRBD2	TGTGCCAGCAGCTTCGCGGGACTAGCGGGGGGGCTTGGGGCCAACGTCCTGACTTTC	CASSFAGLAGGLGANVLTF
TRBV27	TRBJ1-4	.	TRBD1	TGTGCCAGCAGTTCCCTCGGGACAGGGGGCAGCGTTTGGGAAAAACTGTTTTTT	CASSSLGTGGSVWEKLFF
TRBV4-3	TRBJ2-7	.	TRBD2	TGCGCCAGCAGCCAAGCAGCGGGGGGAACCTACGAGCAGTACTTC	CASSQAAGGTYEQYF
TRBV5-4	TRBJ2-7	.	.	TGTGCCAGCAGCCAAAGGGAGACCAGCTCCTACGAGCAGTACTTC	CASSQRETSSYEQYF
TRBV4-1	TRBJ2-7	.	.	TGCGCCAGCAGCCAAGGGCAGGACTCCTACGAGCAGTACTTC	CASSQGQDSYEQYF
TRBV28	TRBJ1-3	medium-sized	.	TGTGCCAGCAGTTTTTGGGGGGTCGGAAACACCATATATTTT	CASSFWGVGNTIYF
TRBV6-1	TRBJ2-7	.	TRBD2	TGTGCCAGCAGTGGCCGGGGGGGCCGGTACGAGCAGTACTTC	CASSGRGGRYEQYF
TRBV29-1	TRBJ2-5	once	.	TGCAGCGTTGACCTCAGGGAAGAGACCCAGTACTTC	CSVDLREETQYF
TRBV9	TRBJ2-3	.	TRBD2	TGTGCCAGCAGCGTAGGACTAGCGGGGGCGGATACGCAGTATTTT	CASSVGLAGADTQYF
TRBV7-9	TRBJ2-7	.	.	TGTGCCAGCAGCTTGAGAGGCTACGAGCAGTACTTC	CASSLRGYEQYF
TRBV7-8	TRBJ2-3	.	.	TGTGCCAGCAGCCCACTTATATTGACTAGCACAGATACGCAGTATTTT	CASSPLILTSTDTQYF
TRBV11-1	TRBJ1-1	.	.	TGTGCCAGCAGCTTAGCTTGGGGCATTTCGAGGAACACTGAAGCTTTCTTT	CASSLAWGISRNTEAFF